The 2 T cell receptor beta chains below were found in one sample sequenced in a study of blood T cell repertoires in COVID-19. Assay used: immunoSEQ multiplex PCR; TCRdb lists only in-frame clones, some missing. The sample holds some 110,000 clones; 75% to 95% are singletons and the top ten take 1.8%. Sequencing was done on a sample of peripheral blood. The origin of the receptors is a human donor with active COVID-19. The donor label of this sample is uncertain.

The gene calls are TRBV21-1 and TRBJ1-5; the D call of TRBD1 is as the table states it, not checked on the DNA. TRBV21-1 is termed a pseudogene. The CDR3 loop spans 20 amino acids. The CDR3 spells CASSKPPGTAISQSNQPQHF. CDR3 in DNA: TGTGCCAGCAGCAAACCCCCCGGGACAGCAATCTCACAGTCCAATCAGCCCCAGCATTTT.

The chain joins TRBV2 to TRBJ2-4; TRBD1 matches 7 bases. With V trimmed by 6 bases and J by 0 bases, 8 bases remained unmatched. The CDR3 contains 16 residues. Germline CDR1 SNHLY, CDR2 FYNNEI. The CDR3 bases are TGTGCCAGCAGCGGGACAGAAAGCTTAGCCAAAAACATTCAGTACTTC. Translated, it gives CASSGTESLAKNIQYF.